The rows below give T cell receptor beta chains drawn from one sample of a study of blood T cell repertoires in COVID-19. The assay was immunoSEQ multiplex PCR, and TCRdb's table has in-frame clones only and misses some. This sample has around 42,000 clones, with 80% to 90% found just once. What was sequenced was peripheral blood. These receptor sequences come from a man aged 30 to 39 with active or convalescent COVID-19. CDR3s include the opening cysteine and the closing phenylalanine or tryptophan. Each record gives: V gene, CDR3 protein.

>TRBV30
CAWSVFSGYNSPLHF
>TRBV9
CASSGRTGINNEQFF
>TRBV9
CASSALTSGRAGETQYF
>TRBV11-2
CASSLPPGQGRETQYF
>TRBV10-1
CASSDSGRESGELFF
>TRBV5-5
CASSKDRGLYNEQFF
>TRBV18
CASSELAGNEQFF
>TRBV15
CATSRDMSSGNTIYF
>TRBV7-2
CASSVSPGHLTEAFF
>TRBV24-1
CATSDVALASGYNEQFF